This entry concerns a single TCR beta chain. Its antigen remains unidentified. The data belong to a study of shared clonotypes between healthy human individuals. Study summary: Two women and a few men aged 18 to 49 made up the donors. For every donor, three CD4 naive, three CD4 memory, two CD8 naive and one CD8 memory plates were used. Whole-study results and caveats: Estimated richness was generally greater in naive than memory subsets. Non-shared clonotypes had lower generation probabilities than those shared by all four donors.

The method was immunoSEQ multiplex PCR; TCRdb's version includes in-frame clones alone and lacks a portion of them. The sample lists almost 700,000 clones, 90% to 95% occurring once. Terminally differentiated effector memory CD45RA+ cells were left out of the naive CD8 fraction, which was CD45RO-negative and positively selected for CCR7. Trimming pared 6 bases from V and 6 bases from J, leaving 12 bases between. Germline V CDR1 and CDR2: LNHDA, SQIVND (reference sequence). This CDR3 contains 13 residues. The V call is TRBV19, the J call TRBJ2-1; D ambiguous. This receptor was obtained from a man aged 30 to 39 in good health. Sequenced sample: naive CD8+ T cells sorted from blood. The CDR3 loop reads CASSLDVSNEQFF. DNA of the CDR3: TGTGCCAGTAGCCTTGATGTTAGCAATGAGCAGTTCTTC.